The entry that follows covers one T cell receptor beta chain sequence. Its target is unknown. The V gene lost 3 bases and the J gene lost 8 bases, with 13 bases spanning the gap. CDR3 size: 13 residues. Germline assignment: CDR1 MNHNS and CDR2 SASEGT. This sample is drawn from a study of T cells in localized non-small cell lung cancer. Study results and limitations: Owing to sequencing of a solitary tumor region, heterogeneity cannot be discounted. Adjacent uninvolved lung tissue had the highest T cell clonality, exceeding tumor.

Produced via immunoSEQ multiplex PCR; TCRdb's table is partial and in-frame only. The sample has around 83,000 clones, about 87% seen once. V usage is TRBV6-1 and J usage is TRBJ1-1; D gene unclear. The specimen was peripheral blood, collected before any cancer treatment. This clonotype was sampled from a man aged 35 to 70 with stage I squamous cell lung carcinoma. The CDR3 nucleotides are TGTGCCAGCAGTGACTACCCAGTAAGGGAAGCTTTCTTT. Protein product: CASSDYPVREAFF.